The source of this T cell receptor beta chain is a study of T cell responses to AZD1222 COVID-19 vaccine (dated by TCRdb to about 2021). Some background on the complete study: AZD1222 recipients with second doses at about 4 weeks or about 12 weeks were pooled, because spike-specific TCR depth and breadth did not differ between schedules. TCR sequencing was performed for about 250 trial participants, of whom 207 were given two doses of AZD1222 and around 25 were given two doses of MenACWY control vaccine. Trial participants were enrolled by age into 18-55, 56-69 and 70-plus year subgroups, with about 150, 27 and 61 TCR-sequenced participants respectively.

The CDR3 regions of human TCRbeta chains were analyzed by immunosequencing. The published analysis was carried out like this. TCRs in the repertoires were matched against a reference library of SARS-CoV-2-specific TCRs that had been generated with the MIRA antigen-specificity platform. Breadth was defined as the fraction of unique TCRs that were SARS-CoV-2-associated, and depth was defined as the fraction of total T cells that were SARS-CoV-2-associated. Using the MIRA data, each spike-specific TCR was mapped to the spike region that the TCR reacts to and placed in a CD4 or CD8 class. Log10-transformed breadth and depth values were compared by one-way ANOVA with Sidak's multiple comparisons tests. TCRdb provides this immuneACCESS table in a form limited to in-frame rearrangements. Some clones are lacking; in checked studies, under half of them reflect an unresolved V gene, and why the rest are absent is not known. V, J and clone size were drawn from that table, and D and trimming were deduced from the DNA. Within this sample are around 110,000 clones, with about 92% of them counted one time only. In total, the top ten clones hold 2.5% to 3% of the sample.

A word on this clone: It lacks a known antigen. No per-base quality is available; no much larger clone lies one base away.

The sample's time point label is to be understood as: baseline before first vaccination. The vaccinee samples were drawn from two UK trials, COV001 and COV002, one of which was a single-blind randomized controlled phase 2/3 trial testing AZD1222 (ChAdOx1 nCoV-19) in healthy adults. For TCRbeta chain sequencing, PBMC samples from trial participants were taken at day 0 and at day 28 after the second dose. The CDR3 measures 11 amino acids from cysteine to phenylalanine. The kept DNA is CDR3 alone, 33 bases in frame from the first base. At the junction V is shortened by 7 bases and J by 8 bases, with 9 bases in between. Beyond this particular receptor, the publication reports: The 56-69-year group was small, and its depth increase did not reach significance, likely because of low power. The whole spike protein was spanned by vaccine-associated CD4 TCRs, and dominant responses were seen in regions 160-218 and 743-854. A significant rise in spike-specific TCR breadth and depth was observed after two AZD1222 doses relative to day 0 and relative to MenACWY recipients. Nearly half of unique spike-specific TCRs reportedly recognized epitopes outside regions mutated in the B.1.351 and B.1.1.7 variants. Most participants were white British and females outnumbered males, and the authors suggested that clonal diversity may have been underestimated. Only five to seven AZD1222 recipients were SARS-CoV-2 seropositive at baseline, limiting conclusions about previously exposed vaccinees. Because no day 14 peak-response samples were available, repertoires were characterized only after the peak T cell response.

The TCR comes from an adult in good health. The material was peripheral blood, obtained on day 0 of AZD1222 vaccination. The V and J genes are TRBV12-3 or TRBV12-4 and TRBJ2-1, with no confidently assigned D gene. Read as DNA, the sequence is TGTGCCAGCAAATTCCTGGATGAGCAGTTCTTC. The resulting protein is CASKFLDEQFF.